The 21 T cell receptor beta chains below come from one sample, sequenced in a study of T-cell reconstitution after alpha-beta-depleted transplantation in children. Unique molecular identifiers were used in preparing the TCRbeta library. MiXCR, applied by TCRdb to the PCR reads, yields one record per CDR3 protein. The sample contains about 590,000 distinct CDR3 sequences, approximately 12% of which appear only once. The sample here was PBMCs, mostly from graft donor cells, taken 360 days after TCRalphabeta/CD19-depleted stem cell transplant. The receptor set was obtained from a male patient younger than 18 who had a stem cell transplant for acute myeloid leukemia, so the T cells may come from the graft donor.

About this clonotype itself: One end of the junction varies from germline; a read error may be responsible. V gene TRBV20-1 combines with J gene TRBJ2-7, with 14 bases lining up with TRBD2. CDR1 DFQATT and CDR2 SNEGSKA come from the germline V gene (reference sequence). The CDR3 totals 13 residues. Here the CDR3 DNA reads TGCAGTGCCCCTTCGGGACTAGCGGGAGAAAGTGTCTTC. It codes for CSAPSGLAGESVF.

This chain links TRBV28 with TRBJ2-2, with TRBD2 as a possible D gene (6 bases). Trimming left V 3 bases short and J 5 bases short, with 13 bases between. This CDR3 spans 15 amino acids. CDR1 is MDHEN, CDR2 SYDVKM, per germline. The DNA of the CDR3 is TGTGCCAGCAGTTTCGTCTTAAGCGGGACCGGGGAGCTGTTTTTT. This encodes CASSFVLSGTGELFF.

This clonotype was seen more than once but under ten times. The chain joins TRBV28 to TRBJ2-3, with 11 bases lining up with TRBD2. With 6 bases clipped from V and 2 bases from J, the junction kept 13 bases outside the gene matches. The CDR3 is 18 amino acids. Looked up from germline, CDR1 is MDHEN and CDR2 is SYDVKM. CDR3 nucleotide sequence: TGTGCCAGCAGCCTCTCCTCTATAGCGGGAGGGCTCACAGATACGCAGTATTTT. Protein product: CASSLSSIAGGLTDTQYF.

This CDR3 reads CASTNLRLAGRGEQFF. Written as DNA, the CDR3 is TGTGCCAGCACCAACCTAAGGCTAGCGGGCCGCGGGGAGCAGTTCTTC. This chain joins TRBV12-3 or TRBV12-4 and TRBJ2-1, with TRBD2 identical over 8 bases. J lost 10 bases, V lost 7 bases, and 18 bases had no gene match. This CDR3 spans 16 amino acids.

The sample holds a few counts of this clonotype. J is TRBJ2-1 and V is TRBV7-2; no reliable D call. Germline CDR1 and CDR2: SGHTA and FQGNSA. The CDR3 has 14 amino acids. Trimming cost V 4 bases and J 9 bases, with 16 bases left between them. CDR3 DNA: TGTGCCAGCAGCTCCGATAACTCGTTAGGTGAGCAGTTCTTC. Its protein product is CASSSDNSLGEQFF. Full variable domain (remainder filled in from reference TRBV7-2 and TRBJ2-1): GAGVSQSPSNKVTEKGKDVELRCDPISGHTALYWYRQSLGQGLEFLIYFQGNSAPDKSGLPSDRFSAERTGGSVSTLTIQRTQQEDSAVYLCASSSDNSLGEQFFGPGTRLTVL.

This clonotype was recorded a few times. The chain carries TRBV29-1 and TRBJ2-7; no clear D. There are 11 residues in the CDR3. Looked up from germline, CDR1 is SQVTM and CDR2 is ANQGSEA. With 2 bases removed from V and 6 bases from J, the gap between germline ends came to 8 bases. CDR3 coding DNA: TGCAGCGTTGAAAGTCCGCCCGAGCAGTACTTC. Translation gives CSVESPPEQYF.

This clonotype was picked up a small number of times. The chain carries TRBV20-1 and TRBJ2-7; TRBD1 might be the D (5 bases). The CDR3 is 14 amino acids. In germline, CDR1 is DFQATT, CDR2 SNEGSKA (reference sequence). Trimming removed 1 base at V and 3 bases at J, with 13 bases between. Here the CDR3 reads CSARGFAGHYEQYF. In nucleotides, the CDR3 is TGCAGTGCTAGAGGTTTCGCTGGACACTACGAGCAGTACTTC.

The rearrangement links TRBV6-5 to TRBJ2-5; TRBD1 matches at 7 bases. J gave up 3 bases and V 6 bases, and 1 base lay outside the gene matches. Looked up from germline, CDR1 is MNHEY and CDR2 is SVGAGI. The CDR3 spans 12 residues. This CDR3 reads CASRGTEETQYF. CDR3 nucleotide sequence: TGTGCCAGCAGGGGGACAGAAGAGACCCAGTACTTC.

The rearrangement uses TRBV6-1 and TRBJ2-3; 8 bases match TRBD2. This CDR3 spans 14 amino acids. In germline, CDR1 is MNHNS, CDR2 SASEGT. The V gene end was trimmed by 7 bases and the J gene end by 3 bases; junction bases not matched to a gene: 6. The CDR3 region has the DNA TGTGCCAGCAATGTAGCGGGAAATACAGATACGCAGTATTTT. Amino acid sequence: CASNVAGNTDTQYF.

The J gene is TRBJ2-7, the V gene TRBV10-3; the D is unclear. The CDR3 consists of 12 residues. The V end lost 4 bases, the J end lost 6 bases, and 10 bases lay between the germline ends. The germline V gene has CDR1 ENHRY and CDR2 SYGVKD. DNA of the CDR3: TGTGCCATCAGTGCCCCCCCCGGCGAGCAGTACTTC. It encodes CAISAPPGEQYF.

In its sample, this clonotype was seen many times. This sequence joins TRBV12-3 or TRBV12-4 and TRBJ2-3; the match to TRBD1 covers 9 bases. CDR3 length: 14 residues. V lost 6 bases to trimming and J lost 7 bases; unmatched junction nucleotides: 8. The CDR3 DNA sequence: TGTGCCAGCAGCGTGGGACAGGGAACGTATACGCAGTATTTT. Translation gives CASSVGQGTYTQYF.

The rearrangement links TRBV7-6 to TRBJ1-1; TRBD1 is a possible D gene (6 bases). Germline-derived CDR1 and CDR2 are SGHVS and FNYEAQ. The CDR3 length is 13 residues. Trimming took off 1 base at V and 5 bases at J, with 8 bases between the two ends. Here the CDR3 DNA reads TGTGCCAGCAGCTTAGGGGGGCAGACTGAAGCTTTCTTT. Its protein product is CASSLGGQTEAFF.

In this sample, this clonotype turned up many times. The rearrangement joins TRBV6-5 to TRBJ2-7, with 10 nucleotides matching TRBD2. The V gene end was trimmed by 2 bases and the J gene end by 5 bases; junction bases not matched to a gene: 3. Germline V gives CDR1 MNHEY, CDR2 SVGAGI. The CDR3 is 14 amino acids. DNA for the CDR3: TGTGCCAGCAGTTACGGGCTAGCGGGAGACGAGCAGTACTTC. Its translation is CASSYGLAGDEQYF.

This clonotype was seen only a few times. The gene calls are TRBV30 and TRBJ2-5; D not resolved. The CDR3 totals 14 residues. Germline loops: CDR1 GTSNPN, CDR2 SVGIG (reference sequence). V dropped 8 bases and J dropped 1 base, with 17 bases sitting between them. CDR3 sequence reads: CAARAPRIQETQYF. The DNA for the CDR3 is TGTGCCGCTCGTGCGCCCCGCATCCAAGAGACCCAGTACTTC.

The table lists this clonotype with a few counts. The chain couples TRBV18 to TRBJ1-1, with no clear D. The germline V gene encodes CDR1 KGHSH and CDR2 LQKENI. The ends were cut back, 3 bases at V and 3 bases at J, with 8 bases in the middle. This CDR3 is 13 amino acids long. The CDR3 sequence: CASSPQRDTEAFF. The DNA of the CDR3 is TGTGCCAGCTCACCCCAACGAGACACTGAAGCTTTCTTT.

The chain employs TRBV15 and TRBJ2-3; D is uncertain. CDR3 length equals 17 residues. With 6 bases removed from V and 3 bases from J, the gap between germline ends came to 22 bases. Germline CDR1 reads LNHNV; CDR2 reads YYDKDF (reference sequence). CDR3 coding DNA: TGTGCCACCAGATTTCCAGACGTGGGCGGACCGACAGATACGCAGTATTTT. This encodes CATRFPDVGGPTDTQYF.

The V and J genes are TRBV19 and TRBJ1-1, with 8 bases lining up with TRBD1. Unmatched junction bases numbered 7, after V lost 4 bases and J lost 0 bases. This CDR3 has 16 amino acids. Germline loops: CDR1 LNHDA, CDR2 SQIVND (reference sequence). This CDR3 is CASSRGQEDLNTEAFF. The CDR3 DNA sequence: TGTGCCAGTAGTAGGGGACAGGAAGACTTGAACACTGAAGCTTTCTTT.

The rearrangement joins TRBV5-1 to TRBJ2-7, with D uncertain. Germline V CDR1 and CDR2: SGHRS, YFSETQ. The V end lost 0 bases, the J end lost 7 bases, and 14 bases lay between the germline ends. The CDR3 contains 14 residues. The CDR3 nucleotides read TGCGCCAGCAGCTTGGCCCTGACCGAGAGTGAGCAGTACTTC. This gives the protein CASSLALTESEQYF.

The CDR3 reads CASSNPREQFF. In DNA form, the CDR3 reads TGTGCCAGCAGCAATCCGCGGGAGCAGTTCTTC. This chain joins TRBV6-6 and TRBJ2-1; D unresolved. V shed 6 bases and J shed 10 bases, with 10 bases lying between them. The germline gives CDR1 MNHNY, CDR2 SVGAGI (reference sequence). The CDR3 is 11 residues long.

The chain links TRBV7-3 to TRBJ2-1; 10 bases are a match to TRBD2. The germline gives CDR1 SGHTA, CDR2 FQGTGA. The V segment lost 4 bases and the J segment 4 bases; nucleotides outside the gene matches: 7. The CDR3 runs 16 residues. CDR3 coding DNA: TGTGCCAGCAGCTCTCCTGGACTAGCGGCATACAATGAGCAGTTCTTC. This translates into CASSSPGLAAYNEQFF. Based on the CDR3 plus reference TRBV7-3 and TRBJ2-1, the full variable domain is GAGVSQTPSNKVTEKGKYVELRCDPISGHTALYWYRQSLGQGPEFLIYFQGTGAADDSGLPNDRFFAVRPEGSVSTLKIQRTERGDSAVYLCASSSPGLAAYNEQFFGPGTRLTVL.

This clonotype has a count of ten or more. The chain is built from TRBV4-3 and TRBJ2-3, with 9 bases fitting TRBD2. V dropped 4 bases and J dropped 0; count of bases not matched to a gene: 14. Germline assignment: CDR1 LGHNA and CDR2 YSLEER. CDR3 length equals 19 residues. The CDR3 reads CASSPTGLAPVTSTDTQYF. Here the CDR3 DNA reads TGCGCCAGCAGCCCCACCGGACTAGCGCCAGTCACTAGCACAGATACGCAGTATTTT.